The 11 T cell receptor beta chains presented below share a single source sample, sequenced in a study of CD8 T cells in ankylosing spondylitis. TCRdb processed the 5' RACE reads anew with MiXCR; each CDR3 protein has one entry. The table has some 140,000 distinct CDR3 sequences, approximately 9.2% seen once. The sequenced material came from synovial fluid, either unsorted or a sorted T cell fraction (not recorded which). The receptor source for this set is a male donor with ankylosing spondylitis.

This clonotype was picked up a small number of times. The chain employs TRBV19 and TRBJ2-3; D is possibly TRBD2 (6 bases). CDR3 length: 14 residues. V lost 6 bases and J lost 0, with 10 bases in between. CDR1 is LNHDA and CDR2 is SQIVND in the germline V gene (reference sequence). The CDR3 sequence is CASRSLASTDTQYF. As DNA, the CDR3 is TGTGCCAGTAGGAGTCTAGCGAGCACAGATACGCAGTATTTT.

This clonotype was recorded many times. CDR3 sequence: CASSQVHGQGYNEQFF. For the CDR3, the DNA is TGTGCCAGCAGCCAAGTACATGGGCAGGGATATAATGAGCAGTTCTTC. J is TRBJ2-1 and V is TRBV4-2, with D possibly TRBD1 on 5 matching bases. This CDR3 is built from 16 residues. Trimming removed 1 base at V and 7 bases at J, with 17 bases between. CDR1 and CDR2 (germline): LGHNA, YNFKEQ.

As concerns this clonotype: Germline and junction disagree at one end, which may indicate a read error. The J gene is TRBJ1-1, the V gene TRBV6-5, with D hard to call. The CDR3 loop spans 16 amino acids. CDR1 is MNHEY and CDR2 is SVGAGI in the germline V gene. The CDR3, as DNA: TGTGCCAGCAGTGACTCCGCCGGTTCTTGGGAAACTGAAGCTTTCTTT. Its protein product is CASSDSAGSWETEAFF.

This rearrangement joins TRBV6-1 to TRBJ1-4; 10 bases are shared with TRBD1. CDR3 length: 17 amino acids. The V segment lost 6 bases and the J segment 5 bases; nucleotides outside the gene matches: 12. Germline CDR1 and CDR2: MNHNS and SASEGT. CDR3 sequence (DNA): TGTGCCAGCAGACTACCATGGGGGACAGGGGAAAATGAAAAACTGTTTTTT. Protein product: CASRLPWGTGENEKLFF.

This clonotype has ten or more counts. V usage is TRBV2 and J usage is TRBJ1-2, with 9 positions matching TRBD1. Germline V gene data show CDR1 as SNHLY and CDR2 as FYNNEI. Losses at the gene ends were 11 bases for V and 4 bases for J; bases not matched to a gene: 5. This CDR3 comprises 12 residues. The CDR3 nucleotides read TGTGCCGGACAGGACAGGGGCTATGGCTACACCTTC. This translates into CAGQDRGYGYTF.

This clonotype was seen only a few times. V gene TRBV6-6 combines with J gene TRBJ2-5; 7 nucleotides match TRBD1. V shed 6 bases and J 7 bases; nucleotides not matched to a gene: 5. This CDR3 contains 12 residues. CDR1 MNHNY and CDR2 SVGAGI come from the germline V gene (reference sequence). Written as DNA, the CDR3 is TGTGCCAGCAGGATACAGGGGAGGACCCAGTACTTC. Its translation is CASRIQGRTQYF.

This clonotype has only a few counts. The chain employs TRBV7-9 and TRBJ2-5; no clear D. Germline assignment: CDR1 SEHNR and CDR2 FQNEAQ (reference sequence). With 1 base removed from V and 4 bases from J, the gap between germline ends came to 13 bases. The CDR3 consists of 15 residues. In nucleotides, the CDR3 is TGTGCCAGCAGCTTAGTTTCCGCTTTCGGAGAGACCCAGTACTTC. It specifies CASSLVSAFGETQYF. Full variable domain (rest looked up from reference TRBV7-9 and TRBJ2-5): DTGVSQNPRHKITKRGQNVTFRCDPISEHNRLYWYRQTLGQGPEFLTYFQNEAQLEKSRLLSDRFSAERPKGSFSTLEIQRTEQGDSAMYLCASSLVSAFGETQYFGPGTRLLVL.

This clonotype was found many times. The V call is TRBV12-3 or TRBV12-4, the J call TRBJ2-2; the D is unclear. V lost 6 bases and J 5 bases, leaving 7 bases between the germline ends. The CDR3 has 12 amino acids. CDR3 DNA: TGTGCCAGCAGGCAGCTAACCGGGGAGCTGTTTTTT. Protein: CASRQLTGELFF.

V and J are TRBV19 and TRBJ2-5; 14 nucleotides align to TRBD2. J lost 1 base, V lost 5 bases, and 9 bases had no gene match. The CDR3 sequence is 18 residues long. CDR1 is LNHDA, CDR2 SQIVND, per germline (reference sequence). The CDR3 region is CASSPGTSGGVLQETQYF. The DNA of the CDR3 is TGTGCCAGTAGTCCCGGGACTAGCGGGGGCGTACTCCAAGAGACCCAGTACTTC.

The sample holds many counts of this clonotype. The V call is TRBV5-1, the J call TRBJ2-1; possible D gene TRBD2, 6 bases. The CDR3 contains 13 residues. Germline CDR1 is SGHRS and CDR2 is YFSETQ. Trimming took 0 bases from V and 9 from J, leaving 10 bases between them. In nucleotides, the CDR3 is TGCGCCAGCAGCTTGGGACTAGACGTTGAGCAGTTCTTC. This gives the protein CASSLGLDVEQFF.

The chain recombines TRBV13 with TRBJ2-3; D perhaps matches TRBD1 (6 bases). Trimming pared 5 bases from V and 3 bases from J, leaving 12 bases between. Germline loops: CDR1 PRHDT, CDR2 FYEKMQ (reference sequence). The CDR3 extends over 14 amino acids. CDR3 sequence (DNA): TGTGCCAGCAGCGCACAGGGTAGGACAGATACGCAGTATTTT. Protein product: CASSAQGRTDTQYF. The full variable domain, rest sourced from reference TRBV13 and TRBJ2-3, is AAGVIQSPRHLIKEKRETATLKCYPIPRHDTVYWYQQGPGQDPQFLISFYEKMQSDKGSIPDRFSAQQFSDYHSELNMSSLELGDSALYFCASSAQGRTDTQYFGPGTRLTVL.